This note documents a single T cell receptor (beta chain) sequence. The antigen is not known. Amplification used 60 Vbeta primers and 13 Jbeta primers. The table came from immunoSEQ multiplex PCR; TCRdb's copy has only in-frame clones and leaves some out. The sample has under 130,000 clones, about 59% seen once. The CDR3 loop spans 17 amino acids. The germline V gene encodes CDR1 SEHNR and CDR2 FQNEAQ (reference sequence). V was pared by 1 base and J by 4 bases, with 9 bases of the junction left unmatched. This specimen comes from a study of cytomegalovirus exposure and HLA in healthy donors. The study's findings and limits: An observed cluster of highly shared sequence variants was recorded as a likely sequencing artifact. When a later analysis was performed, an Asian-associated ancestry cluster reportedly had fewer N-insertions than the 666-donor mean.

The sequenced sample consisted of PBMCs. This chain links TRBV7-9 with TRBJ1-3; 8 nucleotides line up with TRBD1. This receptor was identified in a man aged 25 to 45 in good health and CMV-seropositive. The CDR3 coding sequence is TGTGCCAGCAGCTTAGGCACAGGGGGGTCCACGGGAAACACCATATATTTT. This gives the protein CASSLGTGGSTGNTIYF.